This TCR beta chain was profiled in a study of T cell repertoires in cytomegalovirus infection. At the level of the study: Indications came from public TCR beta signatures; they pointed to CMV infection and to a matching HLA type.

Turning to this clonotype: The antigen is undetermined.

From the reads, TCRdb called clonotypes with MiXCR, one entry per CDR3 protein. Of approximately 70,000 distinct CDR3 sequences in the sample, approximately 22% were seen once. Study-level findings and limits: Identification of carriers of CMV plus the relevant HLA was performed using cumulative public TCR beta family frequency. Clonotypes of TCR beta that were HLA-C-restricted and CMV-specific dominated the ex vivo response.

The receptor's source is a human donor in good health (CMV status not recorded). Some clones in this sample may be carry-over from other donors' samples. The sample was PBMCs, sequenced either directly or after in vitro stimulation (not recorded which).

CDR3 protein: CASSFIQGTGNTIYF. The CDR3 region has the DNA TGTGCCAGCAGTTTCATACAGGGGACTGGAAACACCATATATTTT. This chain links TRBV12-3 or TRBV12-4 with TRBJ1-3; TRBD1 matches at 7 bases. The CDR3 spans 15 residues. Trimming removed 3 bases from V and 2 bases from J; junction bases left unmatched: 4.